The present T cell receptor (beta chain) was sequenced within a study of blood T cell repertoires in COVID-19 (dated by TCRdb to 2018 to 2021). Regarding the research as a whole: Samples from collaborators originated in the United States, Italy and Spain and spanned both the acute and convalescent phases of COVID-19. The prospective study material was composed of cDNA or gDNA derived from T cells, B-cell-depleted T cells, or PBMCs. Deeply sampled blood TCRbeta repertoires from subjects exposed to, actively infected with, or recovered from COVID-19 were included in the dataset. A freely available public database, intended as a resource for researchers studying the immune response to SARS-CoV-2, is where the repertoires were released. The samples were drawn from two sources: the first 160 participants of the ongoing ImmuneRACE study, and 1,000 to 1,500 subjects contributed by 6 global collaborators. A de-identified subject ID, COVID-19 status, age in years and sex were almost always included in the sample metadata. Where available, HLA class I and class II types were obtained from metadata supplied by the sample provider rather than from assay-based typing.

Broader findings and caveats from the paper: How much clinical and demographic metadata was included differed by source and by participant, and the metadata was provided uncurated.

TCRbeta CDR3 regions were amplified from genomic DNA using the immunoSEQ Assay, a bias-controlled multiplex PCR. In the original analysis: The number of nucleated cells in each sample was estimated by amplification of reference gene primers within the assay. To quantify the absolute abundance of each unique TCRbeta CDR3 rearrangement, sequence reads were collapsed and filtered. Productive Simpson clonality was computed per sample as the square root of Simpson's diversity index over productive rearrangements. TCRdb limited this immuneACCESS table to in-frame rearrangements with V and J called. A share of clones is missing; checked studies link under half to unresolved V genes, and the rest is unexplained. D and trimming were read from the DNA, whereas the V and J calls and clone size are those reported in that table. The sample yields tens of thousands of clones; 88% were counted once. 20% to 25% of the sample belongs to the ten largest clones.

Each collaborating institution followed its own protocols to collect whole blood in K2EDTA tubes. For TCRbeta analysis, collaborator samples were shipped as frozen whole blood, as isolated PBMCs, or as DNA extracted from either sample type. CDR1 LNHDA and CDR2 SQIVND are derived from the germline V gene (reference sequence). From cysteine to phenylalanine, the CDR3 is 15 amino acids long. The retained sequence is limited to the CDR3, 45 bases, with the frame set at the first base. The germline V and J ends show losses of 5 bases and 3 bases respectively, and no gene match explains 5 bases of the junction. This clone occurred once. No cognate antigen has been identified for it. Base qualities are not provided; no much larger clone lies one nucleotide away.

This TCR derives from a woman aged 50 to 60 with active or convalescent COVID-19. The rearranged segments are TRBV19 and TRBJ1-5, with 9 bases matching TRBD1. The sequenced sample consisted of peripheral blood. DNA sequence: TGTGCCAGTAGTTTCAGGGACAGGGTCAATCAGCCCCAGCATTTT. Its protein reads: CASSFRDRVNQPQHF.